This T cell receptor beta chain derives from a study of blood T cell repertoires in COVID-19. Study details: The analysed material was cDNA or gDNA that came from T cells, B-cell-depleted T cells, or PBMCs.

Per the study methods: Reference gene primers were amplified, and this amplification served to estimate nucleated cell counts. Measured with immunoSEQ multiplex PCR; TCRdb has only the in-frame clones, and not every one. V, J and clone size are taken as reported in that table, and D and trimming were inferred from the DNA itself. The sample has 300,000 to 450,000 clones, more than 80% seen once. Before being deemed recovered, Cohort 3 donors had two negative PCRs, clearance, or symptom resolution. This clone was seen a single time. The CDR3 has 14 amino acids. Germline V gives CDR1 KGHDR, CDR2 SFDVKD. V lost 1 base to trimming and J lost 6 bases, with 9 bases between them.

The sequenced sample consisted of PBMCs or T cells enriched from blood (not recorded which). The chain combines TRBV24-1 with TRBJ2-1, with a tentative D call TRBD1 (6 bases). The sequence was collected from a man aged 18 to 30 who had recovered from COVID-19. The CDR3 loop reads CATSDFTGINEQFF. As DNA, the CDR3 is TGTGCCACCAGTGATTTTACAGGGATCAATGAGCAGTTCTTC.